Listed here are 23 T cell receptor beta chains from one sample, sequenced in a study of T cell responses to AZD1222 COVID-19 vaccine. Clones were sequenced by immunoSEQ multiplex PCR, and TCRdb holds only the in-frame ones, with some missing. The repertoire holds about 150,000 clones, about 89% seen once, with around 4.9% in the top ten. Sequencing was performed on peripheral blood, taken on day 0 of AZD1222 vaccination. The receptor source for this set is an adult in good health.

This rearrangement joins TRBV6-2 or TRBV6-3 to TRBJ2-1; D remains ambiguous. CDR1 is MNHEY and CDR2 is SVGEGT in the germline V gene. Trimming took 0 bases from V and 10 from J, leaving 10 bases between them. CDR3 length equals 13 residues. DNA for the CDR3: TGTGCCAGCAGTTACTCTAGACTCCACGAGCAGTTCTTC. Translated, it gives CASSYSRLHEQFF.

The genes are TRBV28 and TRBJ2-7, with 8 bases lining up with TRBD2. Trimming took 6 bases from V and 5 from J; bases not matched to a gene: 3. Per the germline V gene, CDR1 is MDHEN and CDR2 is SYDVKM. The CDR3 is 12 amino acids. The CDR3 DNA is TGTGCCAGCAGCCGGACTAGCCACGAGCAGTACTTC. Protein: CASSRTSHEQYF.

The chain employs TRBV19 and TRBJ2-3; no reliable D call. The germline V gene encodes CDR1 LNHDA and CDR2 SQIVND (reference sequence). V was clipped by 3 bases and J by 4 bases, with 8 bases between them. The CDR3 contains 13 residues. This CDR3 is CASSMAAADTQYF. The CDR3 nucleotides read TGTGCCAGTAGTATGGCAGCTGCAGATACGCAGTATTTT.

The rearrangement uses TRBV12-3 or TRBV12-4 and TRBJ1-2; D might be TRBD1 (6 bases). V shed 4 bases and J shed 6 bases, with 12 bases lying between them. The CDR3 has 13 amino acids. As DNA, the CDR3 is TGTGCCAGCAGTTGGGGGCGGGGGCATGGCTACACCTTC. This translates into CASSWGRGHGYTF.

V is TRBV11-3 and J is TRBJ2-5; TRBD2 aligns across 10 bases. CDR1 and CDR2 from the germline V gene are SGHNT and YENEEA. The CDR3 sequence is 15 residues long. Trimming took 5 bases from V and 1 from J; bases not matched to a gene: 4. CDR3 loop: CASSTGLASQETQYF. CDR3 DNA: TGTGCCAGCAGCACGGGACTAGCGTCCCAAGAGACCCAGTACTTC.

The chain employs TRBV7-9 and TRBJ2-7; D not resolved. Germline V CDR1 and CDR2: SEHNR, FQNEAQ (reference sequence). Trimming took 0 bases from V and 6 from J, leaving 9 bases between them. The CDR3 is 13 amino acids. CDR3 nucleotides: TGTGCCAGCAGCTTAGCGGGAACCTCCGAGCAGTACTTC. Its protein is CASSLAGTSEQYF.

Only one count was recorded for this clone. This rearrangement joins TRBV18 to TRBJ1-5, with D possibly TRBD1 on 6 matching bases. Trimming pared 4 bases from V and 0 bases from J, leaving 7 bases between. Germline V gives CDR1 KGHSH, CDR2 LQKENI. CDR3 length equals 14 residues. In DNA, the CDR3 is TGTGCCAGCTCACAGGACAGTAGCAATCAGCCCCAGCATTTT. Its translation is CASSQDSSNQPQHF.

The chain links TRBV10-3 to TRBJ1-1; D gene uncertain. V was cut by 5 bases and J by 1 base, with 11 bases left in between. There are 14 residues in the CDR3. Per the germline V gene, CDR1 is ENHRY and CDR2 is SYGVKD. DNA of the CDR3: TGTGCCATCAGTAATGGACCGACGAACACTGAAGCTTTCTTT. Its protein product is CAISNGPTNTEAFF.

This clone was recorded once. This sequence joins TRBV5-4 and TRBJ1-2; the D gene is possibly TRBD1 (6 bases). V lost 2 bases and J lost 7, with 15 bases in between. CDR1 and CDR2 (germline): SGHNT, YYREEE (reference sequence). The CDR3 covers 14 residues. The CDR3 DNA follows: TGTGCCAGCAGCTTCGAACAGGGTCAGAGTGGCTACACCTTC. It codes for CASSFEQGQSGYTF. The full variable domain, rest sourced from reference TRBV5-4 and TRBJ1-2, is ETGVTQSPTHLIKTRGQQVTLRCSSQSGHNTVSWYQQALGQGPQFIFQYYREEENGRGNFPPRFSGLQFPNYSSELNVNALELDDSALYLCASSFEQGQSGYTFGSGTRLTVV.

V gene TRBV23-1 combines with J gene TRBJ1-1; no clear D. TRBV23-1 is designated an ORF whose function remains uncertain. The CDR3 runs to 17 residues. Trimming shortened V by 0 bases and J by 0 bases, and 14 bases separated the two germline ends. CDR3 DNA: TGCGCCAGCAGTCAATCGATGGAACAGATTATGAACACTGAAGCTTTCTTT. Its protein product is CASSQSMEQIMNTEAFF.

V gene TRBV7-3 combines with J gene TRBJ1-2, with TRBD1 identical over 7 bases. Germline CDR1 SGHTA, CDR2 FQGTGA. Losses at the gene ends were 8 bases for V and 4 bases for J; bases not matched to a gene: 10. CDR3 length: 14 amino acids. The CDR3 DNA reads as TGTGCCAGCGCTTTGGGAGGGGACAGCTATGGCTACACCTTC. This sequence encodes CASALGGDSYGYTF.

As DNA, the CDR3 is TGCGCCAGCAGCTCCCTAGCGGGAGCTCGGGAGCAGTACTTC. Protein sequence: CASSSLAGAREQYF. The chain employs TRBV5-1 and TRBJ2-7; 10 bases align to TRBD2. With 3 bases clipped from V and 7 bases from J, the junction kept 7 bases outside the gene matches. CDR1 SGHRS and CDR2 YFSETQ come from the germline V gene. This CDR3 spans 14 amino acids.

In DNA, the CDR3 is TGTGCCAGCAGTTATCAGGGGACAGGCACAGATACGCAGTATTTT. Translating it yields CASSYQGTGTDTQYF. This chain links TRBV6-5 with TRBJ2-3, with TRBD1 matching 7 bases. The trim removed 3 bases at V and 1 base at J, leaving 4 bases unmatched. Germline CDR1 and CDR2: MNHEY and SVGAGI. The CDR3 is made up of 15 amino acids.

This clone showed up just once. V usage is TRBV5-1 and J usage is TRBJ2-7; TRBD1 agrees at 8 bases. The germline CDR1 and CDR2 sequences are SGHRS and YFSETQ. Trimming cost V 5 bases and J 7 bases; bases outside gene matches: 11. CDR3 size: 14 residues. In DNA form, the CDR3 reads TGCGCCAGCAGAGAAACAGGGGGTAGTAGGGAGCAGTACTTC. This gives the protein CASRETGGSREQYF.

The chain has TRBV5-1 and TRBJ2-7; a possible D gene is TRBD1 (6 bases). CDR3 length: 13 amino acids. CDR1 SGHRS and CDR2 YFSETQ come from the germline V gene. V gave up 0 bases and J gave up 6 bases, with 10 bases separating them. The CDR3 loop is CASSLAGTLEQYF. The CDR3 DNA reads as TGCGCCAGCAGCTTGGCCGGGACACTCGAGCAGTACTTC.

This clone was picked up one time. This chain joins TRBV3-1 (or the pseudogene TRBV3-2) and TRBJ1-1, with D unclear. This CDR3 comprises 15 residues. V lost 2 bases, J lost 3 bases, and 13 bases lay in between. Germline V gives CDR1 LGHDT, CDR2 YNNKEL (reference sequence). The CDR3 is CASSQRDRPYTEAFF. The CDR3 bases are TGTGCCAGCAGCCAAAGGGATAGACCTTACACTGAAGCTTTCTTT.

CDR3 residues: CASSRDRGNGYTF. The CDR3 DNA is TGTGCCAGCAGCCGGGACAGGGGAAATGGCTACACCTTC. V gene TRBV3-1 (or the pseudogene TRBV3-2) combines with J gene TRBJ1-2, with 10 bases matching TRBD1. V lost 4 bases, J lost 6 bases, and 2 bases stayed unmatched. Germline V gene lookup returns CDR1 LGHDT and CDR2 YNNKEL (reference sequence). The CDR3 is 13 residues long.

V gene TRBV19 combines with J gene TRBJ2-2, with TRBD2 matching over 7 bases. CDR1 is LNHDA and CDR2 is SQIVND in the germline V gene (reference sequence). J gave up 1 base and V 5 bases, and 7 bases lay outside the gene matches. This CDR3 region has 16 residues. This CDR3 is CASSPRLAVNTGELFF. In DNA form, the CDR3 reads TGTGCCAGTAGTCCGAGACTAGCAGTGAACACCGGGGAGCTGTTTTTT.

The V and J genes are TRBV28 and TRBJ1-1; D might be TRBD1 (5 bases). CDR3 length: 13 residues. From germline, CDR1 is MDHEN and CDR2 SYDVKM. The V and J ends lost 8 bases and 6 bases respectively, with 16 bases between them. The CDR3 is CASAIPGRPEAFF. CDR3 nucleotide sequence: TGTGCCAGCGCTATCCCAGGGAGGCCTGAAGCTTTCTTT.

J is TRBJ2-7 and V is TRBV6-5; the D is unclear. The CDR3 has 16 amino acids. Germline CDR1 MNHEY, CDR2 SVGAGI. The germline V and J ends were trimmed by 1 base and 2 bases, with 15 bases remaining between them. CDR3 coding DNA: TGTGCCAGCAGTTACTTGAGGAACACCATACCCTACGAGCAGTACTTC. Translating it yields CASSYLRNTIPYEQYF.

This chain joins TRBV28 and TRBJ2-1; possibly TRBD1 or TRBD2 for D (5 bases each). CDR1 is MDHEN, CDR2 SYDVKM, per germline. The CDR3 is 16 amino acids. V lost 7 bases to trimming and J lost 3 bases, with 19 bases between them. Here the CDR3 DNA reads TGTGCCAGCATAGGTTCCGGGGCGCCAGGCTACAATGAGCAGTTCTTC. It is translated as CASIGSGAPGYNEQFF.

This CDR3 reads CASSLADTQYF. CDR3 sequence (DNA): TGTGCCAGCAGCTTGGCAGATACGCAGTATTTT. V is TRBV7-9 and J is TRBJ2-3; D ambiguous. The germline CDR1 and CDR2 sequences are SEHNR and FQNEAQ (reference sequence). The length of the CDR3 is 11 residues. Between the trimmed V and J ends, which lost 3 bases and 4 bases, there was a span of 2 bases.

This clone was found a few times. CDR3: CASSPDMGVGTEAFF. For the CDR3, the DNA is TGTGCCAGCAGCCCAGACATGGGGGTGGGAACTGAAGCTTTCTTT. This chain links TRBV7-2 with TRBJ1-1; maybe TRBD1 (5 bases). The V gene's germline CDR1 is SGHTA and CDR2 FQGNSA. Trimming took off 5 bases at V and 5 bases at J, with 18 bases between the two ends. The CDR3 totals 15 residues.